The 22 T cell receptor beta chains below were found in one sample sequenced in a study of T cells after yellow fever vaccination. TCRdb recomputed calls from the 5' RACE reads with MiXCR, one row per CDR3 protein. The sample holds hundreds of thousands of distinct CDR3 sequences; about 19% are singletons and the top ten take 15% to 20%. Sequenced material: PBMCs, taken before the yellow fever booster vaccination. These receptors originate from a man younger than 35 who received the YFV17D yellow fever vaccine.

This clonotype appeared a few times. The gene calls are TRBV12-3 or TRBV12-4 and TRBJ2-5; the D is unclear. The V gene lost 5 bases and the J gene lost 4 bases, with 11 bases spanning the gap. The CDR3 is 13 amino acids. The CDR3 sequence is CASSPLSGETQYF. For the CDR3, the DNA is TGTGCCAGCAGTCCCTTATCAGGAGAGACCCAGTACTTC.

This clonotype was observed a handful of times. The chain employs TRBV28 and TRBJ1-5; D uncertain. The CDR3 runs to 13 residues. CDR1 MDHEN and CDR2 SYDVKM come from the germline V gene. Trimming cost V 7 bases and J 7 bases, with 14 bases left between them. The CDR3 here is CASNDHPDQPQHF. For the CDR3, the DNA is TGTGCCAGCAACGATCACCCAGACCAGCCCCAGCATTTT.

This rearrangement joins TRBV10-3 to TRBJ1-2; D may be TRBD1 (5 bases). The CDR3 consists of 14 residues. V dropped 8 bases and J dropped 1 base, with 14 bases sitting between them. CDR1 is ENHRY and CDR2 is SYGVKD in the germline V gene. The CDR3, as DNA: TGTGCCATCCCCCGCGGGGGGGTTAACTATGGCTACACCTTC. Its translation is CAIPRGGVNYGYTF.

This chain joins TRBV4-3 and TRBJ1-2; D not certain. The CDR3 extends over 16 amino acids. The V end lost 0 bases, the J end lost 4 bases, and 15 bases lay between the germline ends. Germline CDR1 LGHNA, CDR2 YSLEER. The CDR3 loop reads CASSQDRAAGSYGYTF. In DNA form, the CDR3 reads TGCGCCAGCAGCCAAGATCGAGCGGCCGGGAGCTATGGCTACACCTTC.

This clonotype was seen many times. The chain is built from TRBV20-1 and TRBJ2-1, with 7 bases identical to TRBD2. The germline V gene has CDR1 DFQATT and CDR2 SNEGSKA (reference sequence). The CDR3 extends over 14 amino acids. The V segment lost 6 bases and the J segment 5 bases; nucleotides outside the gene matches: 10. The CDR3 loop reads CSALGGGGHNEQFF. In nucleotides, the CDR3 is TGCAGTGCCCTCGGCGGGGGAGGCCACAATGAGCAGTTCTTC.

The chain carries TRBV4-3 and TRBJ2-5; TRBD1 matches 11 bases. This CDR3 is built from 17 residues. The V gene end was trimmed by 5 bases and the J gene end by 2 bases; junction bases not matched to a gene: 10. Germline CDR1 and CDR2: LGHNA and YSLEER. Written as DNA, the CDR3 is TGCGCCAGCAGCAGAGGACAGGGGGCTTTCCGTCAAGAGACCCAGTACTTC. Protein product: CASSRGQGAFRQETQYF.

This clonotype was observed a few times. V is TRBV20-1 and J is TRBJ2-4; D is uncertain. CDR1 is DFQATT and CDR2 is SNEGSKA in the germline V gene (reference sequence). There are 13 residues in the CDR3. Trimming shortened V by 4 bases and J by 0 bases, and 7 bases separated the two germline ends. CDR3 in DNA: TGCAGTGCTACGGTGGAAGCCAAAAACATTCAGTACTTC. Encoded protein: CSATVEAKNIQYF.

The V call is TRBV11-1, the J call TRBJ2-5; tentatively, D is TRBD2 (5 bases). CDR1 SGHAT and CDR2 FQDESV come from the germline V gene (reference sequence). With 3 bases removed from V and 4 bases from J, the gap between germline ends came to 9 bases. CDR3 length: 13 residues. The CDR3 coding sequence is TGTGCCAGCAGCTTCGAGGGCGGAGAGACCCAGTACTTC. Amino acids: CASSFEGGETQYF.

V is TRBV7-2 and J is TRBJ1-2; unclear D gene. V lost 5 bases and J lost 0, with 13 bases in between. This CDR3 has 15 amino acids. The germline V gene encodes CDR1 SGHTA and CDR2 FQGNSA. The CDR3 DNA sequence: TGTGCCAGCAGCCCACTCGCGGGGTCTAACTATGGCTACACCTTC. It encodes CASSPLAGSNYGYTF.

This clonotype appeared many times. The rearrangement links TRBV28 to TRBJ2-6; 7 bases line up with TRBD1. The V gene end was trimmed by 8 bases and the J gene end by 2 bases; junction bases not matched to a gene: 3. Per the germline V gene, CDR1 is MDHEN and CDR2 is SYDVKM. The CDR3 is 14 amino acids. CDR3 nucleotides: TGTGCCAGCCGCGACAGGGCTGGGGCCAACGTCCTGACTTTC. Its translation: CASRDRAGANVLTF.

The CDR3 DNA is TGCAGCTCAGAAGGGGACAGGGGGCTTAACGAGCAGTACTTC. Translating it yields CSSEGDRGLNEQYF. V gene TRBV29-1 combines with J gene TRBJ2-7, with 12 bases lining up with TRBD1. The CDR3 covers 14 residues. V shed 8 bases, J shed 5 bases, and the junction held 10 bases outside the gene matches. Germline loops: CDR1 SQVTM, CDR2 ANQGSEA.

CDR3 protein: CASSQGPASNYGYTF. DNA of the CDR3: TGCGCCAGCAGCCAAGGACCAGCGTCTAACTATGGCTACACCTTC. This rearrangement joins TRBV4-3 to TRBJ1-2; D gene unclear. V lost 1 base and J lost 0, with 9 bases in between. CDR1 is LGHNA, CDR2 YSLEER, per germline. The CDR3 runs 15 residues.

This clonotype was observed a handful of times. A read error is likely, as this CDR3 ends without the conserved phenylalanine or tryptophan. The DNA is left out, because the CDR3 cannot be placed on it with certainty; the CDR3 is given as TCRdb lists it. The J gene is TRBJ1-4, the V gene TRBV21-1. TRBV21-1 is annotated as a pseudogene. The CDR3 region is 11 residues in length, termini included. Here the CDR3 reads CASSKALSLII.

The rearrangement joins TRBV3-1 to TRBJ2-2; D gene unclear. The CDR3 spans 13 residues. Germline V gene lookup returns CDR1 LGHDT and CDR2 YNNKEL (reference sequence). V lost 1 base, J lost 7 bases, and 7 bases lay in between. The CDR3 region is CASSQGEFGELFF. The CDR3 DNA is TGTGCCAGCAGCCAAGGCGAGTTCGGGGAGCTGTTTTTT.

This clonotype was seen only a few times. The CDR3 DNA follows: TGTGCCAGCACTAACCGGAGACCCTCCAATCAGCCCCAGCATTTT. Protein: CASTNRRPSNQPQHF. The J gene is TRBJ1-5, the V gene TRBV6-2 or TRBV6-3; D gene uncertain. This CDR3 is 15 amino acids long. The germline V gene has CDR1 MNHEY and CDR2 SVGEGT. V lost 7 bases, J lost 3 bases, and 16 bases lay in between.

This clonotype was picked up a small number of times. This chain joins TRBV29-1 and TRBJ2-1, with D possibly being TRBD2 (6 bases). From germline, CDR1 is SQVTM and CDR2 ANQGSEA. Trimming took off 1 base at V and 3 bases at J, with 7 bases between the two ends. This CDR3 region has 13 residues. The CDR3 nucleotides are TGCAGCGTTGAAGGCGGGGTCTACAATGAGCAGTTCTTC. This encodes CSVEGGVYNEQFF.

This clonotype was observed a handful of times. The CDR3 nucleotides read TGTGCCAGCAGCTCGGGGACAGCCAAAGAGACCCAGTACTTC. Protein sequence: CASSSGTAKETQYF. J is TRBJ2-5 and V is TRBV11-2, with 7 nucleotides matching TRBD1. The CDR3 runs 14 residues. J lost 3 bases, V lost 4 bases, and 5 bases had no gene match. Per germline, CDR1 SGHAT and CDR2 FQNNGV.

This clonotype came up a few times. The chain uses TRBV5-1 and TRBJ2-6; TRBD2 might be the D (5 bases). The germline V and J ends were trimmed by 6 bases and 3 bases, with 10 bases remaining between them. The V gene's germline CDR1 is SGHRS and CDR2 YFSETQ. The CDR3 covers 14 residues. The CDR3 loop is CASIPGIGANVLTF. The CDR3 DNA is TGCGCCAGCATTCCCGGGATTGGGGCCAACGTCCTGACTTTC. Drawing the rest from reference TRBV5-1 and TRBJ2-6, the complete variable domain is KAGVTQTPRYLIKTRGQQVTLSCSPISGHRSVSWYQQTPGQGLQFLFEYFSETQRNKGNFPGRFSGRQFSNSRSEMNVSTLELGDSALYLCASIPGIGANVLTFGAGSRLTVL.

The chain joins TRBV27 to TRBJ1-2; TRBD1 matches at 10 bases. V was clipped by 4 bases and J by 5 bases; unmatched bases: 10. The germline CDR1 and CDR2 sequences are MNHEY and SMNVEV (reference sequence). The CDR3 has 16 residues. As DNA, the CDR3 is TGTGCCAGCAGTTACTCCGGGACAGGGGATATTTATGGCTACACCTTC. Amino acid sequence: CASSYSGTGDIYGYTF.

This clonotype was seen a handful of times. V gene TRBV7-3 combines with J gene TRBJ1-6; 8 bases are shared with TRBD1. This CDR3 region has 14 residues. CDR1 is SGHTA, CDR2 FQGTGA, per germline. V lost 4 bases to trimming and J lost 7 bases; unmatched junction nucleotides: 3. CDR3 protein: CASSSGGANSPLHF. The CDR3 DNA reads as TGTGCCAGCAGCTCAGGGGGCGCAAATTCACCCCTCCACTTT. Using reference TRBV7-3 and TRBJ1-6 for the parts outside the CDR3, the full variable domain is GAGVSQTPSNKVTEKGKYVELRCDPISGHTALYWYRQSLGQGPEFLIYFQGTGAADDSGLPNDRFFAVRPEGSVSTLKIQRTERGDSAVYLCASSSGGANSPLHFGNGTRLTVT.

The V gene is TRBV27, the J gene TRBJ1-2; maybe TRBD1 (5 bases). Trimming removed 5 bases at V and 7 bases at J, with 11 bases between. The CDR3 spans 12 residues. CDR1 and CDR2 from the germline V gene are MNHEY and SMNVEV (reference sequence). Here the CDR3 DNA reads TGTGCCAGCAGTCCCCAGGGTCGTGGCTACACCTTC. Amino acids: CASSPQGRGYTF.

The chain has TRBV7-2 and TRBJ2-3; TRBD1 aligns across 11 bases. This CDR3 is built from 15 residues. Germline V gene lookup returns CDR1 SGHTA and CDR2 FQGNSA. V gave up 1 base and J gave up 5 bases; unmatched junction bases: 2. CDR3 sequence (DNA): TGTGCCAGCAGCTTAGTGGGACAGGGGGGAGATACGCAGTATTTT. Residues: CASSLVGQGGDTQYF.